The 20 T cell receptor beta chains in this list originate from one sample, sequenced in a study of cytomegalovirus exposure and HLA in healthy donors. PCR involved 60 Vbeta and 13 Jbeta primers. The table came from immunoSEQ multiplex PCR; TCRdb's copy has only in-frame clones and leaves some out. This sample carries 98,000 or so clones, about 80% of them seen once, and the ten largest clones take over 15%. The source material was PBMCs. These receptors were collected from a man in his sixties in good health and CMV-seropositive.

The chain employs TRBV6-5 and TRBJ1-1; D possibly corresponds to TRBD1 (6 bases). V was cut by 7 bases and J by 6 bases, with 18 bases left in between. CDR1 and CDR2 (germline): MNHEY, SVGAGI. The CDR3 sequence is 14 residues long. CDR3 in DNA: TGTGCCAGCAAAAGGGGGACCCGGGTCCCTGAAGCTTTCTTT. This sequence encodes CASKRGTRVPEAFF.

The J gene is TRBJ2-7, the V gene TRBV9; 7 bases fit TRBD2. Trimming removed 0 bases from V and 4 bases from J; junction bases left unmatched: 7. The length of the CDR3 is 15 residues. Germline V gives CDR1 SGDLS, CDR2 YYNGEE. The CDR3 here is CASSVEAGETYEQYF. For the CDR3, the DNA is TGTGCCAGCAGCGTAGAGGCGGGGGAAACGTACGAGCAGTACTTC.

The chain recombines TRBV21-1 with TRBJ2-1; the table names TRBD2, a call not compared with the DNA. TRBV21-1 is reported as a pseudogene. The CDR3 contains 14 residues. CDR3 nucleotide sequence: TGTGCCAGCAGACCAGCGGCGGGGACCCATGAGCAGTTCTTC. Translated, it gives CASRPAAGTHEQFF.

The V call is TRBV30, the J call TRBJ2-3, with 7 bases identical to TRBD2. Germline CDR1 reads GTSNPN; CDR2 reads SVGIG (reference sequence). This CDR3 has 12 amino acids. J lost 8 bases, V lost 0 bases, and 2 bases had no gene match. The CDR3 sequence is CAWSVLASTQYF. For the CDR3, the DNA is TGTGCCTGGAGTGTACTAGCGTCTACGCAGTATTTT.

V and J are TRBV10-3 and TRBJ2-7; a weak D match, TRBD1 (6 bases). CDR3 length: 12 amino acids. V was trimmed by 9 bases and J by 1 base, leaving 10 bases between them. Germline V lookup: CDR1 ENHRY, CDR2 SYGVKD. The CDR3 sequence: CAMGHTSYEQYF. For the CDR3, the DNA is TGTGCCATGGGACATACTTCCTACGAGCAGTACTTC.

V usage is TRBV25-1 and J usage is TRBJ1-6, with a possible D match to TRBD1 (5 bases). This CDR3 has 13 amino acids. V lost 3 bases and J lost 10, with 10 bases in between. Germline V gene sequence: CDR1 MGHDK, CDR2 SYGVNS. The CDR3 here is CASSDTGYSPLHF. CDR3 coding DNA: TGTGCCAGCAGTGATACAGGTTACTCACCCCTCCACTTT.

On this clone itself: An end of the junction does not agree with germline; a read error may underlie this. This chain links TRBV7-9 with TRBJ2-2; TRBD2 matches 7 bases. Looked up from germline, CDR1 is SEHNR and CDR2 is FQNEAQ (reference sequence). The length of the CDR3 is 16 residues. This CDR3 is CSSVSGRGFNTGELFF. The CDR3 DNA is TGTTCCAGCGTCTCCGGGCGGGGGTTCAACACCGGGGAGCTGTTTTTT.

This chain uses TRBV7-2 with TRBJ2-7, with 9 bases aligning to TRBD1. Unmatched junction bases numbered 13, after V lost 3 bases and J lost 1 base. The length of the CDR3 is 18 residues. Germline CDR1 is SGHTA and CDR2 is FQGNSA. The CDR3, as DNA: TGTGCCAGCAGCTTGAGTCTTGGGACAGGGATTTGGTCCTACGAGCAGTACTTC. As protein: CASSLSLGTGIWSYEQYF.

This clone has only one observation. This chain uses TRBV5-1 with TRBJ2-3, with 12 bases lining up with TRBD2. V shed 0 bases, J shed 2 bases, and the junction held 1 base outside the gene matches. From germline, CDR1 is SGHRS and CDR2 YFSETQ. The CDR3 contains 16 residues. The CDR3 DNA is TGCGCCAGCAGCTTGGGACTAGCGGGAGTCACAGATACGCAGTATTTT. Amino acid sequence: CASSLGLAGVTDTQYF.

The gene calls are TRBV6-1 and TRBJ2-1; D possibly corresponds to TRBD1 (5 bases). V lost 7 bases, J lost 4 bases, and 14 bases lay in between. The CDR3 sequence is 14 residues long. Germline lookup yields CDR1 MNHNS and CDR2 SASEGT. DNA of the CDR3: TGTGCCAGCACTAGGCCAGGGAAATACAATGAGCAGTTCTTC. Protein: CASTRPGKYNEQFF.

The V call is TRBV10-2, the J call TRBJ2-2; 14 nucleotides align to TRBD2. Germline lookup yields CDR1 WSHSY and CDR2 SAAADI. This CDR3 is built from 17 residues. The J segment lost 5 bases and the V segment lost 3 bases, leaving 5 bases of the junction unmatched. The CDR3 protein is CASSDRLAGGRTGELFF. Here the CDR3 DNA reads TGCGCCAGCAGTGACCGACTAGCGGGGGGGCGAACCGGGGAGCTGTTTTTT.

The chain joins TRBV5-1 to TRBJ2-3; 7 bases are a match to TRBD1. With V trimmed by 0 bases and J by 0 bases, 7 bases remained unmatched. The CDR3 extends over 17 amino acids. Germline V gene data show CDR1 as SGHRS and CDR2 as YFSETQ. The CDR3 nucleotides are TGCGCCAGCAGCTTGGCCGAGGGACAGATTAGCACAGATACGCAGTATTTT. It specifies CASSLAEGQISTDTQYF.

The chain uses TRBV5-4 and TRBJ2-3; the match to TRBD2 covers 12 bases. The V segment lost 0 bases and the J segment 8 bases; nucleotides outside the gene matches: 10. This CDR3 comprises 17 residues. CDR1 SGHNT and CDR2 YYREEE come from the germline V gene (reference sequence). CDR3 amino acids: CASSLEASGGGRRTQYF. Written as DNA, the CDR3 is TGTGCCAGCAGCTTGGAGGCTAGCGGGGGGGGTAGGCGTACGCAGTATTTT.

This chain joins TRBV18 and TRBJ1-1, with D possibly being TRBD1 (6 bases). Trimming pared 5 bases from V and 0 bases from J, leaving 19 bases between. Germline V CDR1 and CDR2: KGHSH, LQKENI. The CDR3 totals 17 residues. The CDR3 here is CASSTLPGAEMNTEAFF. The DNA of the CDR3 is TGTGCCAGCTCAACCCTGCCAGGGGCAGAGATGAACACTGAAGCTTTCTTT.

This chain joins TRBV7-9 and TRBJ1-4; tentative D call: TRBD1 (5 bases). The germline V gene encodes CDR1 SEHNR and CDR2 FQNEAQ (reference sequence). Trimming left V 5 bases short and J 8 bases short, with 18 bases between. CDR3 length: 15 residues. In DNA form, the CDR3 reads TGTGCCAGCAGCAGTGACAGAAATCGGGGGGAAAAACTGTTTTTT. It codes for CASSSDRNRGEKLFF. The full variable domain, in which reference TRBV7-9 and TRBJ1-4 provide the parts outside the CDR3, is DTGVSQNPRHKITKRGQNVTFRCDPISEHNRLYWYRQTLGQGPEFLTYFQNEAQLEKSRLLSDRFSAERPKGSFSTLEIQRTEQGDSAMYLCASSSDRNRGEKLFFGSGTQLSVL.

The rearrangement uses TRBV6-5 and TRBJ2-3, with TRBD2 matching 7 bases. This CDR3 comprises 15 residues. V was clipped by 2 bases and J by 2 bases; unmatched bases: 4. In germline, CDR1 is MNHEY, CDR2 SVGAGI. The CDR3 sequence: CASSYGGGDTDTQYF. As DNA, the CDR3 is TGTGCCAGCAGTTACGGGGGAGGGGACACAGATACGCAGTATTTT.

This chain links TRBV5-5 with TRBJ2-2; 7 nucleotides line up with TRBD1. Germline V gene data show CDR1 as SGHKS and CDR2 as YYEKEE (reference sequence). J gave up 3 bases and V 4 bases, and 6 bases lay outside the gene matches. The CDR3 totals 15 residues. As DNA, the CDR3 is TGTGCCAGCAGCCTTTATACAGGGGACACCGGGGAGCTGTTTTTT. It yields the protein CASSLYTGDTGELFF.

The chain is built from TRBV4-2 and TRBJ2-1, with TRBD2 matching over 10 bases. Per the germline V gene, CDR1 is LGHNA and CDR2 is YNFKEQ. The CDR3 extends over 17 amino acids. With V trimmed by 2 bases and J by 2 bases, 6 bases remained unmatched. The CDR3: CASSQPPLAGAYNEQFF. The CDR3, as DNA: TGTGCCAGCAGCCAACCCCCCCTAGCGGGGGCCTACAATGAGCAGTTCTTC.

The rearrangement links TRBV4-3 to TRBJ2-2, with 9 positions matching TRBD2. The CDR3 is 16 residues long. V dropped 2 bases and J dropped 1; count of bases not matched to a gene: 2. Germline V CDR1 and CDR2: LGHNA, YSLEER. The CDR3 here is CASSQTAGGNTGELFF. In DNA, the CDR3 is TGCGCCAGCAGCCAAACAGCGGGGGGGAACACCGGGGAGCTGTTTTTT.

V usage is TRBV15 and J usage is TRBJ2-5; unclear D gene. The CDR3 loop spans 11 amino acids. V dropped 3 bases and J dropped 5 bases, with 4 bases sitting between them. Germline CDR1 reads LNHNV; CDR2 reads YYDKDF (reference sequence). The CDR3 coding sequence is TGTGCCACCAGCAGCTCTGAGACCCAGTACTTC. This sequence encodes CATSSSETQYF.